This is a list of T cell receptor beta chains from one sample in a study of shared clonotypes between healthy human individuals. Generated by immunoSEQ multiplex PCR, the TCRdb table keeps only in-frame clones and is missing some. The sample has roughly 300,000 clones; around four fifths are singletons. The specimen sequenced was memory CD4+ T cells sorted from blood. The source of these receptors is a young man in good health. Each CDR3 is given with its conserved first and last residue. Fields, in order: V gene, D gene, CDR3 protein. The D gene is left open where the match is weak.

TRBV30 NA CAWRRAATAEAFF
TRBV5-1 NA CASSPKASTGELFF
TRBV7-6 NA CASSLVLSYEQYF
TRBV29-1 NA CSVLLHSAGSGNQPQHF
TRBV6-5 TRBD1 CASRQDRNQPQHF
TRBV7-2 NA CASSSLSGVGQFF
TRBV9 NA CASSVLPRVTEAFF
TRBV5-5 NA CASSVGAGNTGELFF
TRBV19 TRBD1 CASSIRTGGSGYTF
TRBV5-5 TRBD2 CASSLADRLLAGGYNEQFF
TRBV7-2 TRBD1 CASSAYGTGSYEQYF
TRBV7-7 NA CASSLGATPHNEQFF
TRBV21-1 NA CASSNQTGGTGSYNEQFF
TRBV11-2 NA CASSPGPAYNEQFF
TRBV27 TRBD2 CASSLSWASGEYTGELFF
TRBV7-7 NA CASSLGAQRDEKLFF
TRBV11-2 NA CASSLRRSNEQFF
TRBV7-8 TRBD2 CASSPGTSGKGRGTQYF
TRBV4-3 TRBD2 CASSIGLAGVGEQFF
TRBV2 NA CASSELQTDQPQHF
TRBV4-3 NA CASSQGSRTYNEQFF
TRBV28 NA CASSFSTGFNADTQYF
TRBV15 TRBD1 CATSVGTGNQPQHF
TRBV5-1 TRBD1 CASSLGQGVGNTIYF
TRBV5-1 TRBD2 CASSLVLAGDNEQFF
TRBV18 TRBD2 CASSPSGEGSVLTF
TRBV5-6 TRBD1 CASRIYDRDQETQYF
TRBV11-2 TRBD1 CASSPRQGLDEQFF
TRBV5-1 NA CASSLLGGLISGNTIYF
TRBV2 NA CASTRGHLMNTEAFF
TRBV27 NA CASSYSSGANVLTF
TRBV5-1 TRBD1 CASSSTGGLGETQYF
TRBV2 NA CASSEVGDEAFF
TRBV7-9 TRBD2 CASSLGASGRARNEQFF
TRBV2 NA CASSPEGVDTQYF
TRBV11-2 NA CASSSGTFPDEQFF
TRBV5-1 TRBD1 CASSLGDRGNTEAFF
TRBV6-1 TRBD2 CASSAAGTSGKNIQYF
TRBV4-2 NA CASSPPGRGGEKLFF
TRBV11-2 NA CASSSHRGLGEYEQYF
TRBV4-1 NA CASSQGPQKMNTEAFF
TRBV5-1 NA CASSLRSTPDTEAFF
TRBV14 NA CASSQVPPDTF
TRBV7-8 NA CASSLITDTEAFF
TRBV2 NA CASSEVPSGEQYF
TRBV25-1 NA CASSERSSTDTQYF
TRBV7-9 NA CASSFDDTRGEQYF
TRBV5-1 NA CASRSFGQLMSSTDTQYF
TRBV11-3 NA CASSLGKSGSRGDTQYF
TRBV11-3 TRBD2 CASSPRGTTSYNEQFF
TRBV9 NA CASSVGRAANTGELFF
TRBV14 NA CASSQGGPNGETQYF